A selection of T cell receptor beta chains follows, all from one sample in a study of blood T cell repertoires in COVID-19. TCRdb's table, derived via immunoSEQ multiplex PCR, lists solely in-frame clones and lacks some. The sample yields under 200,000 clones, approximately 84% seen once. Specimen: peripheral blood. The source of these receptors is a man aged 35 to 55 with acute or convalescent COVID-19. Both conserved end residues are part of each CDR3. Fields, in order: D gene, V gene, J gene, clone size, CDR3 protein, CDR3 DNA. D genes are given only for firm matches. Where a row states a size, it is once, few, many or the class of an expanded clone; other rows omit it.

D gene: TRBD1
V gene: TRBV6-1
J gene: TRBJ1-2
clone size: .
CDR3 protein: CASSEARDRWGYTF
CDR3 DNA: TGTGCCAGCAGTGAAGCGCGGGACAGGTGGGGCTACACCTTC

D gene: .
V gene: TRBV2
J gene: TRBJ1-5
clone size: .
CDR3 protein: CASSPNRDNQPQHF
CDR3 DNA: TGTGCCAGCAGCCCCAACAGGGACAATCAGCCCCAGCATTTT

D gene: .
V gene: TRBV12-3/TRBV12-4
J gene: TRBJ1-1
clone size: .
CDR3 protein: CASSLERVAFF
CDR3 DNA: TGTGCCAGCAGTTTGGAGAGAGTGGCTTTCTTT

D gene: TRBD1
V gene: TRBV28
J gene: TRBJ1-4
clone size: .
CDR3 protein: CASSSGTGYEKLFF
CDR3 DNA: TGTGCCAGCAGTTCCGGGACAGGGTACGAAAAACTGTTTTTT

D gene: .
V gene: TRBV29-1
J gene: TRBJ1-1
clone size: once
CDR3 protein: CSVDPSGAFF
CDR3 DNA: TGCAGCGTTGATCCCAGCGGAGCTTTCTTT

D gene: .
V gene: TRBV5-5
J gene: TRBJ2-7
clone size: .
CDR3 protein: CASSSQVVTYEQYF
CDR3 DNA: TGTGCCAGCAGCTCTCAGGTAGTTACCTACGAGCAGTACTTC

D gene: TRBD1
V gene: TRBV3-1/TRBV3-2
J gene: TRBJ2-7
clone size: .
CDR3 protein: CASSGTGNPYEQYF
CDR3 DNA: TGTGCCAGCAGCGGGACAGGGAACCCCTACGAGCAGTACTTC

D gene: .
V gene: TRBV3-1/TRBV3-2
J gene: TRBJ1-2
clone size: .
CDR3 protein: CASSQGARKSYGYTF
CDR3 DNA: TGTGCCAGCAGCCAAGGGGCCAGGAAAAGCTATGGCTACACCTTC

D gene: .
V gene: TRBV5-1
J gene: TRBJ2-1
clone size: once
CDR3 protein: CASSLEGFSSYNEQFF
CDR3 DNA: TGCGCCAGCAGCTTGGAGGGGTTTAGCTCCTACAATGAGCAGTTCTTC

D gene: .
V gene: TRBV5-1
J gene: TRBJ2-1
clone size: few
CDR3 protein: CASSLRRVSYNEQFF
CDR3 DNA: TGCGCCAGCAGCTTGCGGCGGGTATCGTACAATGAGCAGTTCTTC

D gene: TRBD2
V gene: TRBV18
J gene: TRBJ2-1
clone size: .
CDR3 protein: CASSRPSGGPYNEQFF
CDR3 DNA: TGTGCCAGCTCACGACCTAGCGGGGGCCCGTACAATGAGCAGTTCTTC

D gene: .
V gene: TRBV4-3
J gene: TRBJ2-5
clone size: .
CDR3 protein: CASSQESGWSETQYF
CDR3 DNA: TGCGCCAGCAGCCAAGAGAGTGGTTGGAGCGAGACCCAGTACTTC

D gene: .
V gene: TRBV6-5
J gene: TRBJ1-5
clone size: .
CDR3 protein: CASSHDTHVQPQHF
CDR3 DNA: TGTGCCAGCAGTCACGACACACATGTACAGCCCCAGCATTTT

D gene: .
V gene: TRBV5-8
J gene: TRBJ1-6
clone size: .
CDR3 protein: CASSPRRGRDNSPLHF
CDR3 DNA: TGTGCCAGCAGCCCGCGTCGGGGTAGAGATAATTCACCCCTCCACTTT

D gene: TRBD1
V gene: TRBV14
J gene: TRBJ2-7
clone size: .
CDR3 protein: CASSHWDRNYEQYF
CDR3 DNA: TGTGCCAGCAGCCATTGGGACAGGAACTACGAGCAGTACTTC

D gene: TRBD2
V gene: TRBV24-1
J gene: TRBJ2-3
clone size: .
CDR3 protein: CAIAGGGTSSTCGTDTQYF
CDR3 DNA: TGTGCCATCGCAGGAGGAGGGACTAGCTCAACCTGTGGCACAGATACGCAGTATTTT

D gene: TRBD1
V gene: TRBV6-5
J gene: TRBJ1-5
clone size: .
CDR3 protein: CASTPTGYSNQPQHF
CDR3 DNA: TGTGCCAGCACCCCGACAGGGTATAGCAATCAGCCCCAGCATTTT

D gene: .
V gene: TRBV9
J gene: TRBJ1-2
clone size: .
CDR3 protein: CASSVAGGTGYGYTF
CDR3 DNA: TGTGCCAGCAGCGTAGCAGGAGGGACGGGGTATGGCTACACCTTC

D gene: .
V gene: TRBV4-1
J gene: TRBJ1-2
clone size: once
CDR3 protein: CASSRMRFPPNGYTF
CDR3 DNA: TGCGCCAGCAGCCGAATGCGGTTCCCGCCAAATGGCTACACCTTC

D gene: .
V gene: TRBV27
J gene: TRBJ2-7
clone size: .
CDR3 protein: CASSPQETLIYEQYF
CDR3 DNA: TGTGCCAGCAGTCCACAGGAAACTTTAATCTACGAGCAGTACTTC

D gene: TRBD1
V gene: TRBV6-5
J gene: TRBJ1-2
clone size: few
CDR3 protein: CASSTGTGLNYGYTF
CDR3 DNA: TGTGCCAGCAGTACGGGGACAGGGCTTAACTATGGCTACACCTTC

D gene: TRBD1
V gene: TRBV5-1
J gene: TRBJ2-7
clone size: .
CDR3 protein: CASSRDGQADEQYF
CDR3 DNA: TGCGCCAGCAGCCGGGACGGACAGGCCGACGAGCAGTACTTC

D gene: TRBD1
V gene: TRBV11-2
J gene: TRBJ2-7
clone size: .
CDR3 protein: CASSPPGQVISYEQYF
CDR3 DNA: TGTGCCAGCAGCCCCCCGGGACAGGTCATCTCCTACGAGCAGTACTTC

D gene: TRBD1
V gene: TRBV5-1
J gene: TRBJ1-4
clone size: once
CDR3 protein: CASSSGQVREKLFF
CDR3 DNA: TGCGCCAGCAGCTCGGGACAGGTTAGGGAAAAACTGTTTTTT

D gene: .
V gene: TRBV28
J gene: TRBJ1-1
clone size: .
CDR3 protein: CASSFLNLPEAFF
CDR3 DNA: TGTGCCAGCAGTTTTTTAAATCTCCCTGAAGCTTTCTTT

D gene: TRBD2
V gene: TRBV19
J gene: TRBJ2-3
clone size: .
CDR3 protein: CASSNPGLAGDTQYF
CDR3 DNA: TGTGCCAGTAGTAACCCGGGACTAGCGGGAGATACGCAGTATTTT

D gene: .
V gene: TRBV21-1
J gene: TRBJ2-2
clone size: .
CDR3 protein: CASSKALLQGVDGHGINTGELFF
CDR3 DNA: TGTGCCAGCAGCAAAGCCCTCCTTCAGGGGGTAGATGGACACGGAATTAACACCGGGGAGCTGTTTTTT

D gene: TRBD1
V gene: TRBV11-2
J gene: TRBJ2-3
clone size: .
CDR3 protein: CASSGPGQGRTDTQYF
CDR3 DNA: TGTGCCAGCAGCGGCCCGGGACAGGGGCGCACAGATACGCAGTATTTT

D gene: TRBD2
V gene: TRBV4-3
J gene: TRBJ2-2
clone size: .
CDR3 protein: CASSQDLLAGGTGELFF
CDR3 DNA: TGCGCCAGCAGCCAAGATCTACTAGCGGGGGGCACCGGGGAGCTGTTTTTT

D gene: .
V gene: TRBV6-5
J gene: TRBJ2-7
clone size: .
CDR3 protein: CASSFSSSASYEQYF
CDR3 DNA: TGTGCCAGCAGTTTTTCCTCGTCTGCGTCCTACGAGCAGTACTTC

D gene: TRBD1
V gene: TRBV6-5
J gene: TRBJ2-1
clone size: .
CDR3 protein: CASRPGTETEQFF
CDR3 DNA: TGTGCCAGCCGTCCCGGGACAGAAACCGAGCAGTTCTTC

D gene: .
V gene: TRBV6-2/TRBV6-3
J gene: TRBJ2-4
clone size: .
CDR3 protein: CASSYTTGWIQYF
CDR3 DNA: TGTGCCAGCAGTTATACTACAGGATGGATTCAGTACTTC

D gene: .
V gene: TRBV5-6
J gene: TRBJ2-7
clone size: .
CDR3 protein: CASSYRGEGYEQYF
CDR3 DNA: TGTGCCAGCAGCTACCGCGGGGAAGGCTACGAGCAGTACTTC

D gene: TRBD2
V gene: TRBV7-6
J gene: TRBJ2-1
clone size: .
CDR3 protein: CASSLGLAGGQGEQFF
CDR3 DNA: TGTGCCAGCAGCTTGGGACTAGCGGGGGGGCAGGGCGAGCAGTTCTTC

D gene: TRBD1
V gene: TRBV7-9
J gene: TRBJ1-2
clone size: .
CDR3 protein: CASSVRQGGYTF
CDR3 DNA: TGTGCCAGCAGCGTCCGACAGGGCGGCTACACCTTC

D gene: .
V gene: TRBV30
J gene: TRBJ1-2
clone size: few
CDR3 protein: CAWSLAHANYGYTF
CDR3 DNA: TGTGCCTGGAGTCTAGCACACGCTAACTATGGCTACACCTTC

D gene: TRBD1
V gene: TRBV27
J gene: TRBJ2-1
clone size: .
CDR3 protein: CASSLTTGGHHEQFF
CDR3 DNA: TGTGCCAGCAGTCTAACGACAGGGGGTCACCATGAGCAGTTCTTC

D gene: .
V gene: TRBV6-5
J gene: TRBJ2-7
clone size: once
CDR3 protein: CASSYAGGGYEQYF
CDR3 DNA: TGTGCCAGCAGTTACGCAGGGGGAGGCTACGAGCAGTACTTC

D gene: TRBD1
V gene: TRBV6-1
J gene: TRBJ2-7
clone size: .
CDR3 protein: CASSEGVDRGRYEQYF
CDR3 DNA: TGTGCCAGCAGTGAAGGGGTCGACAGGGGGCGCTACGAGCAGTACTTC

D gene: .
V gene: TRBV5-6
J gene: TRBJ1-2
clone size: .
CDR3 protein: CASSTLNRQDYYGYTF
CDR3 DNA: TGTGCCAGCAGCACACTGAATCGACAGGATTACTATGGCTACACCTTC

D gene: .
V gene: TRBV2
J gene: TRBJ2-5
clone size: .
CDR3 protein: CASRLAAETQYF
CDR3 DNA: TGTGCCAGCAGACTAGCTGCCGAGACCCAGTACTTC

D gene: TRBD1
V gene: TRBV5-1
J gene: TRBJ1-1
clone size: .
CDR3 protein: CASSLAGLRDRGIEAFF
CDR3 DNA: TGCGCCAGCAGCTTGGCCGGTTTGAGAGACAGGGGGATTGAAGCTTTCTTT

D gene: TRBD2
V gene: TRBV6-5
J gene: TRBJ2-1
clone size: .
CDR3 protein: CASSYGTIYNEQFF
CDR3 DNA: TGTGCCAGCAGCTACGGGACTATCTACAATGAGCAGTTCTTC

D gene: .
V gene: TRBV6-5
J gene: TRBJ1-1
clone size: .
CDR3 protein: CASSYSLQANTEAFF
CDR3 DNA: TGTGCCAGCAGTTACTCGTTACAGGCGAACACTGAAGCTTTCTTT

D gene: .
V gene: TRBV2
J gene: TRBJ1-1
clone size: few
CDR3 protein: CASEIAGALNTEAFF
CDR3 DNA: TGTGCCAGCGAAATCGCAGGGGCCTTGAACACTGAAGCTTTCTTT

D gene: .
V gene: TRBV6-5
J gene: TRBJ2-5
clone size: few
CDR3 protein: CASSVWGTKEETQYF
CDR3 DNA: TGTGCCAGCAGCGTATGGGGGACAAAAGAAGAGACCCAGTACTTC

D gene: .
V gene: TRBV29-1
J gene: TRBJ1-2
clone size: .
CDR3 protein: CSVHPPGVVYGYTF
CDR3 DNA: TGCAGCGTCCACCCCCCAGGCGTAGTCTATGGCTACACCTTC

D gene: TRBD2
V gene: TRBV6-2/TRBV6-3
J gene: TRBJ2-7
clone size: few
CDR3 protein: CASSWADFSGGRPYEQYF
CDR3 DNA: TGTGCCAGCAGTTGGGCGGACTTCAGCGGGGGGAGACCCTACGAGCAGTACTTC

D gene: .
V gene: TRBV19
J gene: TRBJ1-2
clone size: .
CDR3 protein: CASSILYNYGYTF
CDR3 DNA: TGTGCCAGTAGTATACTCTACAACTATGGCTACACCTTC

D gene: .
V gene: TRBV5-1
J gene: TRBJ1-3
clone size: few
CDR3 protein: CASSLEAGSGNTIYF
CDR3 DNA: TGCGCCAGCAGCTTGGAGGCAGGTTCTGGAAACACCATATATTTT

D gene: .
V gene: TRBV5-1
J gene: TRBJ1-1
clone size: .
CDR3 protein: CASSSPGNTEAFF
CDR3 DNA: TGCGCCAGCAGCTCCCCCGGTAACACTGAAGCTTTCTTT

D gene: .
V gene: TRBV11-2
J gene: TRBJ1-4
clone size: .
CDR3 protein: CASSLVGLRANEKLFF
CDR3 DNA: TGTGCCAGCAGCTTGGTGGGGCTCCGGGCTAATGAAAAACTGTTTTTT

D gene: .
V gene: TRBV30
J gene: TRBJ2-5
clone size: few
CDR3 protein: CAWSPSSETQYF
CDR3 DNA: TGTGCCTGGAGTCCCTCCTCGGAGACCCAGTACTTC

D gene: .
V gene: TRBV5-1
J gene: TRBJ2-1
clone size: .
CDR3 protein: CASSRDNYNEQFF
CDR3 DNA: TGCGCCAGCAGCCGGGACAACTACAATGAGCAGTTCTTC

D gene: TRBD1
V gene: TRBV7-2
J gene: TRBJ1-1
clone size: .
CDR3 protein: CASSPDSPGRGAEAFF
CDR3 DNA: TGTGCCAGCAGCCCGGACAGCCCCGGCAGGGGGGCTGAAGCTTTCTTT